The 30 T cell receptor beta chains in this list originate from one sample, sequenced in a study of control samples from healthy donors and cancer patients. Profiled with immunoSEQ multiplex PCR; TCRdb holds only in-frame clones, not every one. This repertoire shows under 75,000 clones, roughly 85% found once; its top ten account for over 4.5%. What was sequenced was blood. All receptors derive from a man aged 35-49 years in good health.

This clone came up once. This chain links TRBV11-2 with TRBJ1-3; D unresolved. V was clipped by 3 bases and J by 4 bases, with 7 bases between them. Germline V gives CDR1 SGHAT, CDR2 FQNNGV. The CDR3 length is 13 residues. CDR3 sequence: CASSLSAGNTIYF. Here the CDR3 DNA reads TGTGCCAGCAGCTTGTCAGCCGGAAACACCATATATTTT. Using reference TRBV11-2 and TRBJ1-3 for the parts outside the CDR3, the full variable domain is EAGVAQSPRYKIIEKRQSVAFWCNPISGHATLYWYQQILGQGPKLLIQFQNNGVVDDSQLPKDRFSAERLKGVDSTLKIQPAKLEDSAVYLCASSLSAGNTIYFGEGSWLTVV.

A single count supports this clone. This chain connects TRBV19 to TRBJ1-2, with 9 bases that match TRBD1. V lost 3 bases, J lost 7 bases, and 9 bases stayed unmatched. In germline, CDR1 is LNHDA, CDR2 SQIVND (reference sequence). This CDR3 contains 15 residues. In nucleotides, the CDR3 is TGTGCCAGTAGTATGTTAGCCGGGACAGGGTCTGGCTACACCTTC. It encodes CASSMLAGTGSGYTF.

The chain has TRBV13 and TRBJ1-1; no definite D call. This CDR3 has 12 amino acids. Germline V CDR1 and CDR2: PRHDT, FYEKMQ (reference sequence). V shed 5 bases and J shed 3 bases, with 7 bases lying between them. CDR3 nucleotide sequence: TGTGCCAGCAGCCGAGGACACACTGAAGCTTTCTTT. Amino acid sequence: CASSRGHTEAFF.

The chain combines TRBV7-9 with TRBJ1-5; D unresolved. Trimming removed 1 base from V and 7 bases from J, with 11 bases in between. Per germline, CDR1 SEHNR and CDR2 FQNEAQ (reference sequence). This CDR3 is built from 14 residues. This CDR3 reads CASSLEGRYQPQHF. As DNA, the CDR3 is TGTGCCAGCAGCTTAGAGGGCCGGTACCAGCCCCAGCATTTT.

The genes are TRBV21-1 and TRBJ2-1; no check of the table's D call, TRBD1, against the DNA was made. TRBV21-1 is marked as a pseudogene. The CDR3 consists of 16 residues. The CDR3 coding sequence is TGTGCCAGCAGCAATCAAGGGGGTTTGACCTACAATGAGCAGTTCTTC. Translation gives CASSNQGGLTYNEQFF.

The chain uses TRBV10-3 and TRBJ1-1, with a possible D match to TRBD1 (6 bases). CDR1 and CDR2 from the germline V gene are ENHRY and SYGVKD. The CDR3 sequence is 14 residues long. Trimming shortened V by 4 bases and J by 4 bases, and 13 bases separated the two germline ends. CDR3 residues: CAISGKQGGTEAFF. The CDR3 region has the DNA TGTGCCATCAGTGGAAAACAGGGTGGCACTGAAGCTTTCTTT.

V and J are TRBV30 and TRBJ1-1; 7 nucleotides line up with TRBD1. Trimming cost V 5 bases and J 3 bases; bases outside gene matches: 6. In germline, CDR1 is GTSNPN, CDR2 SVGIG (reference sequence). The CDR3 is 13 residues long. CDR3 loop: CAWGDSTDTEAFF. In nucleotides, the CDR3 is TGTGCCTGGGGGGACAGTACCGACACTGAAGCTTTCTTT.

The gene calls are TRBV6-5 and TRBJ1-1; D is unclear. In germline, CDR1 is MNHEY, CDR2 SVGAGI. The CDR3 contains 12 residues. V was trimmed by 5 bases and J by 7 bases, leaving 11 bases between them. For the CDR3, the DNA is TGTGCCAGCAGTATACCCTCTGTTGAAGCTTTCTTT. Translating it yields CASSIPSVEAFF.

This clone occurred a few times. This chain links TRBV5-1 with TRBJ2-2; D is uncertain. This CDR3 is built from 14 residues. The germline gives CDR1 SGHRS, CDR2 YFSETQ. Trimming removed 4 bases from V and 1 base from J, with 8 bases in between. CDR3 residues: CASSLTGNTGELFF. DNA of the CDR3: TGCGCCAGCAGCCTTACGGGGAACACCGGGGAGCTGTTTTTT.

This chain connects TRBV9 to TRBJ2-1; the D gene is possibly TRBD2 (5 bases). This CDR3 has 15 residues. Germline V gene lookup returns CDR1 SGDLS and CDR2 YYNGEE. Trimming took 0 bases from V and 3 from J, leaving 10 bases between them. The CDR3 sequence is CASSVGVDYYNEQFF. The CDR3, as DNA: TGTGCCAGCAGCGTAGGGGTCGACTACTACAATGAGCAGTTCTTC.

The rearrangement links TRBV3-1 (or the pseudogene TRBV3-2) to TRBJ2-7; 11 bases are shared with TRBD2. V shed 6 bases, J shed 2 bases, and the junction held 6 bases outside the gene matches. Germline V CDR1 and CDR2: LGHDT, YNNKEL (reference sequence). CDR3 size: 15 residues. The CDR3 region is CASSYGTSGTYEQYF. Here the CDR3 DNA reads TGTGCCAGCAGTTACGGGACTAGCGGAACCTACGAGCAGTACTTC.

The CDR3 here is CASSQDTGAPFFYGYTF. Here the CDR3 DNA reads TGCGCCAGCAGCCAAGACACAGGGGCGCCCTTTTTCTATGGCTACACCTTC. The V and J genes are TRBV4-3 and TRBJ1-2; 7 positions agree with TRBD1. Germline V gene lookup returns CDR1 LGHNA and CDR2 YSLEER. The length of the CDR3 is 17 residues. V gave up 0 bases and J gave up 4 bases; unmatched junction bases: 11.

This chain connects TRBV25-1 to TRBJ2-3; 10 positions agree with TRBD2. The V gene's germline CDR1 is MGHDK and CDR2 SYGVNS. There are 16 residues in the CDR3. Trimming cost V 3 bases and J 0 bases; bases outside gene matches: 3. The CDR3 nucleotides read TGTGCCAGCAGTGATCGTAGCGGGGGGAGCACAGATACGCAGTATTTT. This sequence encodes CASSDRSGGSTDTQYF.

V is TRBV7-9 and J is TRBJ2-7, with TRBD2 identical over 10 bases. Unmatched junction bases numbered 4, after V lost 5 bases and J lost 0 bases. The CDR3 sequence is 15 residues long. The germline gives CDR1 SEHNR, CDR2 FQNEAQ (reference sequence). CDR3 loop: CASSVGTSASYEQYF. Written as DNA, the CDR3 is TGTGCCAGCAGCGTAGGGACTAGCGCCTCCTACGAGCAGTACTTC.

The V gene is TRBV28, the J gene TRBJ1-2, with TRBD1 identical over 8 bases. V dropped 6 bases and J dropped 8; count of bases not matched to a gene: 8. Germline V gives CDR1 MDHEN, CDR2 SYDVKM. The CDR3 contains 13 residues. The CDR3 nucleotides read TGTGCCAGCAGCCATCCACAGGGGGGCGGCTACACCTTC. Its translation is CASSHPQGGGYTF.

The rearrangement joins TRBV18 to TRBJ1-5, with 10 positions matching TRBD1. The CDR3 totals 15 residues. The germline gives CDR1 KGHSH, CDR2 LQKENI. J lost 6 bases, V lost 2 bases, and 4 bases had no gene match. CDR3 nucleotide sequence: TGTGCCAGCTCACCAGAGACAGGGGGCGGTCAGCCCCAGCATTTT. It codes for CASSPETGGGQPQHF.

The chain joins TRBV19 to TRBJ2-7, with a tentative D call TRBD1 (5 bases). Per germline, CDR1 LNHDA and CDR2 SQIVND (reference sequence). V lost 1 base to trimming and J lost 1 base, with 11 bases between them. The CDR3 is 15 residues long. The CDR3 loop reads CASSIVAQGSYEQYF. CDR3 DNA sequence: TGTGCCAGTAGTATAGTTGCCCAGGGATCCTACGAGCAGTACTTC.

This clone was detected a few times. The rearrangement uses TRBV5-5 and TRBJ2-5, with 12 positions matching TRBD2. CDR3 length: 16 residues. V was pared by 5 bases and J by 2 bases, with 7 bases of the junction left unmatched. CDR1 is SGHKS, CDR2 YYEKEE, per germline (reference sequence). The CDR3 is CASSRTGTSGQETQYF. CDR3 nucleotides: TGTGCCAGCAGTCGTACCGGGACTAGCGGGCAAGAGACCCAGTACTTC.

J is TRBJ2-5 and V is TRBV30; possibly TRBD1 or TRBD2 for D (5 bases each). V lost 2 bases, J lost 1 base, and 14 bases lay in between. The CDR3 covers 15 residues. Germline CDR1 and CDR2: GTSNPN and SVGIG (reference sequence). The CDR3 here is CAWSLGTETQETQYF. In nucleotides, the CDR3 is TGTGCCTGGAGTCTCGGGACCGAGACCCAAGAGACCCAGTACTTC.

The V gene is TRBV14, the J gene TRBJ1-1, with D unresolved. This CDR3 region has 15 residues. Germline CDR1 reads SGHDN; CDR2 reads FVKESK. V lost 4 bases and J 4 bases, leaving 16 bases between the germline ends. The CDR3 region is CASSPGRPRGTEAFF. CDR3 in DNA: TGTGCCAGCAGCCCTGGCAGACCTCGGGGCACTGAAGCTTTCTTT.

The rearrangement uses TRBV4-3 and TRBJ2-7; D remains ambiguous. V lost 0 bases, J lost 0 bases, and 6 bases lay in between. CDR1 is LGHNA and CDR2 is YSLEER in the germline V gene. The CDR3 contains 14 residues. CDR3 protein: CASSQEEGSYEQYF. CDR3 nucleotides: TGCGCCAGCAGCCAAGAGGAAGGCTCCTACGAGCAGTACTTC.

The CDR3 region is CASSPLVTEYNEQFF. CDR3 DNA: TGTGCCAGCTCACCGTTGGTAACGGAGTACAATGAGCAGTTCTTC. The rearrangement uses TRBV18 and TRBJ2-1; the D is unclear. The germline V and J ends were trimmed by 3 bases and 4 bases, with 13 bases remaining between them. The germline CDR1 and CDR2 sequences are KGHSH and LQKENI. The CDR3 has 15 amino acids.

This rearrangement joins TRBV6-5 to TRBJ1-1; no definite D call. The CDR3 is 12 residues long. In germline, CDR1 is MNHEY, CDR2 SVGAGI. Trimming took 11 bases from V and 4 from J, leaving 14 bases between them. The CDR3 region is CAGSGHGTEAFF. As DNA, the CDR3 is TGTGCCGGCTCCGGGCATGGCACTGAAGCTTTCTTT.

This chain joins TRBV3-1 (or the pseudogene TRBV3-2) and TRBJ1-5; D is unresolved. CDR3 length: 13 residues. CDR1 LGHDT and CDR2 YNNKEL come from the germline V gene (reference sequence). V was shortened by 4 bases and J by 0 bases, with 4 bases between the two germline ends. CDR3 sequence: CASSPDSNQPQHF. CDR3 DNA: TGTGCCAGCAGCCCGGATAGCAATCAGCCCCAGCATTTT.

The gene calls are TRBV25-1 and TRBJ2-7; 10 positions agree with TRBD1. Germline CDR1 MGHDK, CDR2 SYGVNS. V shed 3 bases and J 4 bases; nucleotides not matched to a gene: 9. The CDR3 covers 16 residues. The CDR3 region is CASSDSLDRGFYEQYF. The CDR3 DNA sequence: TGTGCCAGCAGTGACTCCCTGGACAGGGGGTTTTACGAGCAGTACTTC.

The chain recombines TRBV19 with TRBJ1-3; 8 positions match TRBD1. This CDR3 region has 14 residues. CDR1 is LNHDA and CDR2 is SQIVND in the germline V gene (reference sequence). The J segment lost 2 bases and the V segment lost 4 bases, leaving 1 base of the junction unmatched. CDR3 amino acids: CASSTDRAGNTIYF. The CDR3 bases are TGTGCCAGTAGTACGGACAGGGCTGGAAACACCATATATTTT. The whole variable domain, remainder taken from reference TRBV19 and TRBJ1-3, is DGGITQSPKYLFRKEGQNVTLSCEQNLNHDAMYWYRQDPGQGLRLIYYSQIVNDFQKGDIAEGYSVSREKKESFPLTVTSAQKNPTAFYLCASSTDRAGNTIYFGEGSWLTVV.

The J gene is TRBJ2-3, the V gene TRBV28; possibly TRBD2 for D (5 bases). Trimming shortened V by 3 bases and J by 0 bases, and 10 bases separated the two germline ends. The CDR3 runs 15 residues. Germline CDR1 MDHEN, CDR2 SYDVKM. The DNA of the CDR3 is TGTGCCAGCAGTTTCGGCGGGCCCAGCACAGATACGCAGTATTTT. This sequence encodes CASSFGGPSTDTQYF.

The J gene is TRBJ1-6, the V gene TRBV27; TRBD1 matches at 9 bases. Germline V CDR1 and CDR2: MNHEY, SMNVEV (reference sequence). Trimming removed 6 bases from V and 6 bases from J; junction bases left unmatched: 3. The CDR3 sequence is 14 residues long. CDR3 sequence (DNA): TGTGCCAGCAGGTGGACAGGGGCTAATTCACCCCTCCACTTT. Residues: CASRWTGANSPLHF.

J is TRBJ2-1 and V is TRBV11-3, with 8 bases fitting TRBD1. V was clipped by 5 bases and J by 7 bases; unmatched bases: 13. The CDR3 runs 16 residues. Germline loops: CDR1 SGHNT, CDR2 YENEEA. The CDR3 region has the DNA TGTGCCAGCAGCCCAGGGGGGACAGGAGGCAGGAATGAGCAGTTCTTC. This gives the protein CASSPGGTGGRNEQFF.

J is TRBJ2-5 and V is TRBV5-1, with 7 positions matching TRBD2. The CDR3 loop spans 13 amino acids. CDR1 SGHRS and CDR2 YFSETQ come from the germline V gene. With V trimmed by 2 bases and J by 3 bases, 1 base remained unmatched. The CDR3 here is CASSFAGEETQYF. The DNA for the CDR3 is TGCGCCAGCAGCTTCGCGGGAGAAGAGACCCAGTACTTC.